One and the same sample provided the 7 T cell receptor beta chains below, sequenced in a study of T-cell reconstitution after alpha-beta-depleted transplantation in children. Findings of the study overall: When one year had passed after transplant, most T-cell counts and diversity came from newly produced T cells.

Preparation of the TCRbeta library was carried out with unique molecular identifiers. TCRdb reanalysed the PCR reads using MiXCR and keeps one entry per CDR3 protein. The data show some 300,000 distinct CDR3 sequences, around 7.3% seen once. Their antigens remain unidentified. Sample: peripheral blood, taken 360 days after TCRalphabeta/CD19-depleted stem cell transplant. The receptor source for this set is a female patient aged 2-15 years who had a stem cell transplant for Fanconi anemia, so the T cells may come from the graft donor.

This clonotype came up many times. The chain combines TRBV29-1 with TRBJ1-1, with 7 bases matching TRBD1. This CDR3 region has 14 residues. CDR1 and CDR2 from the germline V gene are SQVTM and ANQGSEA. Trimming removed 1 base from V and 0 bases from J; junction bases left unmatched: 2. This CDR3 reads CSVEGGQVNTEAFF. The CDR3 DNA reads TGCAGCGTTGAAGGTGGACAGGTGAACACTGAAGCTTTCTTT.

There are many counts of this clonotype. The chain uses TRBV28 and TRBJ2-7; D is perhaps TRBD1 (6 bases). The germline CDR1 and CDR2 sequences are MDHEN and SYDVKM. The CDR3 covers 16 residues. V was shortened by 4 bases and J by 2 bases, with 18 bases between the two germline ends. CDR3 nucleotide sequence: TGTGCCAGCAGTTCCTCACCCCGGGACAAAACCTACGAGCAGTACGTC. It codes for CASSSSPRDKTYEQYV.

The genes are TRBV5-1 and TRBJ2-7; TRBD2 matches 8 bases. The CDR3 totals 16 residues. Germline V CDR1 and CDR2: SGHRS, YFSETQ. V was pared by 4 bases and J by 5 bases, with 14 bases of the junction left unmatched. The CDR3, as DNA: TGCGCCAGCAGCCAATCACTAGCGGCCCCCTGGGACGAGCAGTACTTC. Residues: CASSQSLAAPWDEQYF.

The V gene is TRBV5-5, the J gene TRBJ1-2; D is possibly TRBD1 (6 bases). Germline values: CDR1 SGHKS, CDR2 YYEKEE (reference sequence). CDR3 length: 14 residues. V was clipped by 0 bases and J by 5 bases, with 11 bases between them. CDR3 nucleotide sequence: TGTGCCAGCAGCTTGGATGAGGGGGGATATGGCTACACCTTC. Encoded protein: CASSLDEGGYGYTF.

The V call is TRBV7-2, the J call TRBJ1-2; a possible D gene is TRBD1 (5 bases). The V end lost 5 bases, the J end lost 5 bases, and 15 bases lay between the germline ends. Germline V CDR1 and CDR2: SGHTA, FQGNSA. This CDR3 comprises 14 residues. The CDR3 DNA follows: TGTGCCAGCAGCCCGGGACTGGCAGTGTATGGCTACACCTTC. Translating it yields CASSPGLAVYGYTF.

The CDR3: CASSLVHSPQETQYF. For the CDR3, the DNA is TGTGCCAGCAGCTTAGTTCATAGCCCCCAAGAGACCCAGTACTTC. The chain uses TRBV7-8 and TRBJ2-5; D uncertain. Per germline, CDR1 SGHVS and CDR2 FQNEAQ. Trimming shortened V by 1 base and J by 1 base, and 10 bases separated the two germline ends. This CDR3 is 15 amino acids long.

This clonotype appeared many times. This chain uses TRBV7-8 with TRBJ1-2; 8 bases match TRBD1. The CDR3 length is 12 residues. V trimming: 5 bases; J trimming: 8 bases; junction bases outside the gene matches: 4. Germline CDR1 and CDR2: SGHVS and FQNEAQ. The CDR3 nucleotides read TGTGCCAGCAGCGCTGACAGGGGCGGCTACACCTTC. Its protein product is CASSADRGGYTF.